This paragraph reports one TCR beta chain. Its antigen is not identified. Data came from immunoSEQ multiplex PCR; TCRdb stores just in-frame clones and leaves some out. The sample includes 65,000 to 95,000 clones, about 95% of them seen just once. Trimming left V 4 bases short and J 3 bases short, with 12 bases between. The CDR3 runs 13 residues. Germline V gene lookup returns CDR1 SQVTM and CDR2 ANQGSEA. The sample comes from a study of OX40 agonist ivuxolimab in advanced cancers. Study-wide context: Intravenous ivuxolimab was administered to patients every 2 weeks at 0.01 to 10 mg/kg. Every patient in dose escalation had hepatocellular carcinoma, melanoma, renal cell or head and neck cancer. Broader study findings: Normalized expansion of T-cell clones was also low for some nonresponders. Relative to CD4+, CD8+ T cells held more expanded clones on average.

The TCR sequence derives from an adult with an advanced solid tumor such as melanoma, head and neck, liver or kidney cancer. The sequences come from CD4+ or CD8+ T cells sorted from blood, collected in a trial of the OX40 agonist ivuxolimab. The J gene is TRBJ2-5, the V gene TRBV29-1; D tentatively reads TRBD1 or TRBD2 (5 bases each). CDR3 coding DNA: TGCAGCGTTGCTAGGGACCGCGAAGAGACCCAGTACTTC. As protein: CSVARDREETQYF.